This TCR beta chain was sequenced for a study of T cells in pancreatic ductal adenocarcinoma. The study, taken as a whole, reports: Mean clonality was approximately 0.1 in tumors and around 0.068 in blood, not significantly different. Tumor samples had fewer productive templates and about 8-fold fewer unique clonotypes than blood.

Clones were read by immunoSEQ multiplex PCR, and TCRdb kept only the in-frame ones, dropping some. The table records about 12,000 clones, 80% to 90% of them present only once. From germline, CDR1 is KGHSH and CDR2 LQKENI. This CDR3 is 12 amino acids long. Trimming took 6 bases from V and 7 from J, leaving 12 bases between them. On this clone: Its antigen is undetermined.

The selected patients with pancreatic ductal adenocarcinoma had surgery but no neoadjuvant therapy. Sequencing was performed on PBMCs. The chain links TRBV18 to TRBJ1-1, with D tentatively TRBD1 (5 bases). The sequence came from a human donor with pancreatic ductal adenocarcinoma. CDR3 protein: CASSDSGDEAFF. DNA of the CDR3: TGTGCCAGCTCCGACTCGGGGGATGAAGCTTTCTTT. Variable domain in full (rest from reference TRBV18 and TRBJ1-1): NAGVMQNPRHLVRRRGQEARLRCSPMKGHSHVYWYRQLPEEGLKFMVYLQKENIIDESGMPKERFSAEFPKEGPSILRIQQVVRGDSAAYFCASSDSGDEAFFGQGTRLTVV.